This TCR beta chain was identified in a study of shared clonotypes between healthy human individuals. Regarding the study as a whole: Naive CD4 clonotype sharing across a handful of donors was about 5%. Tissue TCR repertoires likely differ from these blood-only repertoires.

The CDR3 sequence is 13 residues long. V gave up 5 bases and J gave up 5 bases, with 13 bases separating them. Germline V gives CDR1 SGDLS, CDR2 YYNGEE. About this clone: Antigen unknown. In the same sample, other DNA sequences code for this CDR3.

Assay: immunoSEQ multiplex PCR; the TCRdb copy retains only in-frame clones and omits some. Of 850,000 to 1,200,000 clones listed, 65% to 75% are singletons. This TCR was sampled from a man younger than 30 in good health. Sequenced input: memory CD4+ T cells sorted from blood. The subset is: CD45RA-negative fraction. The chain combines TRBV9 with TRBJ2-5; a possible D gene is TRBD1 (5 bases). CDR3 loop: CASSARGGETQYF. The CDR3 coding sequence is TGTGCCAGCAGTGCAAGGGGCGGTGAGACCCAGTACTTC.